These 20 T cell receptor beta chains originate from one sample sequenced in a study of response to subunit inactivated influenza vaccine. Each CDR3 protein is one row after TCRdb ran MiXCR on the RT-PCR reads. There are around 710,000 distinct CDR3 sequences in the sample; roughly 14% occur only once, and 5.5% to 8% lies in the top ten. The material was PBMCs from blood, obtained around two weeks before vaccination. The receptors originated from a man between 45 and 60 years old who received an inactivated influenza vaccine.

This clonotype occurred many times. The chain links TRBV12-3 or TRBV12-4 to TRBJ1-1; no reliable D call. Trimming shortened V by 6 bases and J by 4 bases, and 9 bases separated the two germline ends. The CDR3 totals 12 residues. CDR3 sequence reads: CASSQFGTEAFF. The CDR3 DNA reads as TGTGCCAGCAGCCAATTTGGCACTGAAGCTTTCTTT.

V gene TRBV5-1 combines with J gene TRBJ2-5; D is perhaps TRBD2 (5 bases). V was clipped by 3 bases and J by 5 bases, with 14 bases between them. CDR1 is SGHRS and CDR2 is YFSETQ in the germline V gene. CDR3 length: 14 residues. In DNA, the CDR3 is TGCGCCAGCAGCTCCGTGGGGAGAGGGGAGACCCAGTACTTC. Protein: CASSSVGRGETQYF.

The chain uses TRBV12-3 or TRBV12-4 and TRBJ2-1, with D unclear. There are 14 residues in the CDR3. V shed 0 bases and J shed 6 bases, with 9 bases lying between them. CDR3 bases: TGTGCCAGCAGTTTAGCGCTCGAGGCCAATGAGCAGTTCTTC. This translates into CASSLALEANEQFF.

This clonotype was detected only a few times. This chain joins TRBV25-1 and TRBJ2-7, with D unclear. The length of the CDR3 is 10 residues. In germline, CDR1 is MGHDK, CDR2 SYGVNS. Trimming removed 7 bases from V and 4 bases from J, with 5 bases in between. The chain's CDR3 is CASTHYEQYF. Written as DNA, the CDR3 is TGTGCCAGCACCCATTACGAGCAGTACTTC.

This clonotype was seen a few times. V usage is TRBV28 and J usage is TRBJ1-5; D is unclear. With 3 bases removed from V and 7 bases from J, the gap between germline ends came to 19 bases. CDR1 is MDHEN and CDR2 is SYDVKM in the germline V gene. CDR3 size: 16 residues. The CDR3 loop reads CASSFWSLAGLQPQHF. The CDR3 DNA follows: TGTGCCAGCAGTTTTTGGTCCTTGGCCGGTCTCCAGCCCCAGCATTTT.

J is TRBJ2-5 and V is TRBV19; the match to TRBD2 covers 10 bases. The germline CDR1 and CDR2 sequences are LNHDA and SQIVND (reference sequence). V shed 8 bases and J 7 bases; nucleotides not matched to a gene: 10. The CDR3 runs to 14 residues. This CDR3 reads CASRASGGPGTQYF. The CDR3 DNA reads as TGTGCCAGTCGGGCTAGCGGGGGACCAGGGACCCAGTACTTC. The full variable domain, its missing parts supplied by reference TRBV19 and TRBJ2-5, is DGGITQSPKYLFRKEGQNVTLSCEQNLNHDAMYWYRQDPGQGLRLIYYSQIVNDFQKGDIAEGYSVSREKKESFPLTVTSAQKNPTAFYLCASRASGGPGTQYFGPGTRLLVL.

This clonotype has only a few counts. The chain recombines TRBV5-1 with TRBJ1-2, with D uncertain. From germline, CDR1 is SGHRS and CDR2 YFSETQ. The CDR3 is made up of 14 amino acids. Trimming cost V 4 bases and J 5 bases, with 15 bases left between them. As DNA, the CDR3 is TGCGCCAGCAGCCCAAGCCGCAGCATGTATGGCTACACCTTC. It translates to CASSPSRSMYGYTF.

This clonotype was recorded many times. The gene calls are TRBV4-1 and TRBJ1-6; the D is unclear. The CDR3 has 18 amino acids. Germline V lookup: CDR1 MGHRA, CDR2 YSYEKL. V was shortened by 0 bases and J by 0 bases, with 12 bases between the two germline ends. Here the CDR3 reads CASSQDIARYSYNSPLHF. The CDR3 DNA is TGCGCCAGCAGCCAAGATATTGCGAGATACTCCTATAATTCACCCCTCCACTTT.

This clonotype was detected a few times. This sequence joins TRBV7-3 and TRBJ2-2; maybe TRBD2 (6 bases). V lost 5 bases to trimming and J lost 2 bases, with 15 bases between them. The CDR3 length is 16 residues. Germline CDR1 reads SGHTA; CDR2 reads FQGTGA. The CDR3 loop reads CASSLSGTHNTGELFF. The CDR3 DNA reads TGTGCCAGCAGCCTATCCGGGACTCACAACACCGGGGAGCTGTTTTTT.

This clonotype occurred a few times. Here the CDR3 reads CSASDATGGYQKLFF. The CDR3 DNA is TGCAGTGCTAGTGATGCGACAGGGGGTTATCAAAAACTGTTTTTT. The chain employs TRBV20-1 and TRBJ1-4, with 9 bases that match TRBD1. The CDR3 is 15 amino acids. From germline, CDR1 is DFQATT and CDR2 SNEGSKA (reference sequence). V shed 3 bases, J shed 9 bases, and the junction held 11 bases outside the gene matches.

The sample holds a few counts of this clonotype. The chain employs TRBV5-5 and TRBJ2-5; D remains ambiguous. V was trimmed by 0 bases and J by 5 bases, leaving 11 bases between them. The CDR3 consists of 14 residues. The germline CDR1 and CDR2 sequences are SGHKS and YYEKEE (reference sequence). This chain's CDR3 is CASSLGSVVETQYF. The CDR3 nucleotides are TGTGCCAGCAGCTTGGGGTCAGTGGTTGAGACCCAGTACTTC.

This clonotype was recorded only once. The rearrangement joins TRBV3-1 to TRBJ2-1, with 8 bases aligning to TRBD2. CDR1 and CDR2 from the germline V gene are LGHDT and YNNKEL (reference sequence). The V segment lost 6 bases and the J segment 2 bases; nucleotides outside the gene matches: 18. The CDR3 is made up of 19 amino acids. In nucleotides, the CDR3 is TGTGCCAGCAGTTGTGGGTCTGTCGGCGGGAGGATACCCTACAATGAGCAGTTCTTC. It translates to CASSCGSVGGRIPYNEQFF.

Comment on this clonotype: A much more abundant neighbour one base away suggests this may be a read error. V gene TRBV29-1 combines with J gene TRBJ1-5, with 7 bases lining up with TRBD1. Germline CDR1 SQVTM, CDR2 ANQGSEA. V gave up 6 bases and J gave up 4 bases; unmatched junction bases: 9. The CDR3 has 14 amino acids. Written as DNA, the CDR3 is TGCAGCGTCGCCCCGACAGGGAATAATCAGCCCCAGCATTTT. Translation gives CSVAPTGNNQPQHF.

This sequence joins TRBV9 and TRBJ2-1; TRBD2 agrees at 10 bases. The V gene end was trimmed by 3 bases and the J gene end by 7 bases; junction bases not matched to a gene: 16. The CDR3 covers 18 residues. The germline gives CDR1 SGDLS, CDR2 YYNGEE. CDR3 DNA sequence: TGTGCCAGCAGCGCCGAGGGTGGGGGACTAGCGATTACAAATGAGCAGTTCTTC. Translating it yields CASSAEGGGLAITNEQFF. The full variable domain, in which reference TRBV9 and TRBJ2-1 provide the parts outside the CDR3, is DSGVTQTPKHLITATGQRVTLRCSPRSGDLSVYWYQQSLDQGLQFLIQYYNGEERAKGNILERFSAQQFPDLHSELNLSSLELGDSALYFCASSAEGGGLAITNEQFFGPGTRLTVL.

The chain links TRBV30 to TRBJ1-5; D unresolved. This CDR3 spans 15 amino acids. Germline V lookup: CDR1 GTSNPN, CDR2 SVGIG (reference sequence). The V end lost 0 bases, the J end lost 4 bases, and 13 bases lay between the germline ends. The chain's CDR3 is CAWSVWAGVNQPQHF. The DNA for the CDR3 is TGTGCCTGGAGTGTGTGGGCAGGTGTTAATCAGCCCCAGCATTTT. The full variable domain, in which reference TRBV30 and TRBJ1-5 provide the parts outside the CDR3, is SQTIHQWPATLVQPVGSPLSLECTVEGTSNPNLYWYRQAAGRGLQLLFYSVGIGQISSEVPQNLSASRPQDRQFILSSKKLLLSDSGFYLCAWSVWAGVNQPQHFGDGTRLSIL.

This clonotype appeared a few times. V gene TRBV20-1 combines with J gene TRBJ2-3; D is tentatively TRBD1 or TRBD2 (5 bases each). CDR1 is DFQATT, CDR2 SNEGSKA, per germline (reference sequence). Trimming removed 3 bases at V and 4 bases at J, with 14 bases between. The CDR3 sequence is 14 residues long. The CDR3 nucleotides read TGCAGTGCTAGGGAGATCGGGGCCGCAGATACGCAGTATTTT. Its translation: CSAREIGAADTQYF.

V is TRBV20-1 and J is TRBJ2-3; 7 bases align to TRBD2. The germline gives CDR1 DFQATT, CDR2 SNEGSKA (reference sequence). V trimming: 5 bases; J trimming: 0 bases; junction bases outside the gene matches: 5. This CDR3 has 14 residues. CDR3 residues: CSAHSGSSTDTQYF. CDR3 nucleotide sequence: TGCAGTGCTCATAGCGGGTCTAGCACAGATACGCAGTATTTT.

This clonotype was detected many times. The V and J genes are TRBV12-3 or TRBV12-4 and TRBJ2-3; TRBD2 aligns across 7 bases. V lost 5 bases to trimming and J lost 2 bases; unmatched junction nucleotides: 7. This CDR3 region has 15 residues. The CDR3 loop is CASSPRGGLTDTQYF. CDR3 nucleotide sequence: TGTGCCAGCAGTCCTCGGGGAGGGCTCACAGATACGCAGTATTTT.

CDR3 sequence: CASTHTGGTDTQYF. The CDR3 coding sequence is TGTGCCAGCACCCATACGGGAGGCACAGATACGCAGTATTTT. This sequence joins TRBV12-3 or TRBV12-4 and TRBJ2-3; tentative D call: TRBD2 (6 bases). The CDR3 has 14 amino acids. With 7 bases removed from V and 1 base from J, the gap between germline ends came to 12 bases.

This clonotype was detected a few times. The V call is TRBV20-1, the J call TRBJ2-7; 16 bases align to TRBD2. V dropped 1 base and J dropped 0; count of bases not matched to a gene: 6. CDR3 length: 18 amino acids. Germline V gives CDR1 DFQATT, CDR2 SNEGSKA (reference sequence). This CDR3 reads CSARGPGLAGGSSYEQYF. The DNA of the CDR3 is TGCAGTGCTAGAGGTCCGGGACTAGCGGGGGGGAGCTCCTACGAGCAGTACTTC.